The 15 T cell receptor beta chains listed next were all sequenced from one sample in a study of human T cells and chemical hapten exposure. Time point in this sample: patch test 1, 2 weeks after DPC sensitization. Treatment noted: therapeutic diphenylcyclopropenone sensitization with weekly scalp DPC. Each CDR3 protein gets one entry after TCRdb re-called the RACE reads with MiXCR. The sample includes fewer than 400,000 distinct CDR3 sequences, under 9% of them seen just once. The starting material was whole blood, obtained in connection with sensitization to the hapten diphenylcyclopropenone (DPC). Receptor source: a woman in her late teens or twenties with alopecia areata. Some clones in this sample may be carry-over from other donors' samples.

This clonotype was counted only a few times. The rearrangement joins TRBV12-3 or TRBV12-4 to TRBJ1-2; no clear D gene. This CDR3 comprises 13 residues. The V gene lost 2 bases and the J gene lost 7 bases, with 11 bases spanning the gap. The CDR3 DNA is TGTGCCAGCAGTTTATCCGCCGCTGGTGGCTACACCTTC. The encoded protein is CASSLSAAGGYTF.

This clonotype has a count of ten or more. V usage is TRBV7-6 and J usage is TRBJ2-7; D unresolved. The CDR3 extends over 16 amino acids. Germline lookup yields CDR1 SGHVS and CDR2 FNYEAQ. V shed 2 bases and J shed 7 bases, with 21 bases lying between them. In nucleotides, the CDR3 is TGTGCCAGCAGCTTAATGCCCAAAGACCGAGTGGGGGAGCAGTACTTC. This gives the protein CASSLMPKDRVGEQYF.

This clonotype was counted a few times. The chain combines TRBV12-3 or TRBV12-4 with TRBJ2-6; D uncertain. Trimming removed 4 bases from V and 1 base from J, with 14 bases in between. The CDR3 covers 17 residues. CDR3 region: CASSYNRLISGANVLTF. CDR3 sequence (DNA): TGTGCCAGCAGTTATAACCGTTTGATATCTGGGGCCAACGTCCTGACTTTC.

This clonotype was seen at least ten times. The chain recombines TRBV14 with TRBJ1-1; maybe TRBD1 (5 bases). This CDR3 has 13 amino acids. The germline V gene encodes CDR1 SGHDN and CDR2 FVKESK. Trimming cost V 2 bases and J 10 bases, with 14 bases left between them. In DNA, the CDR3 is TGTGCCAGCAGCCAACAGGCGCAGGGCTCAGCTTTCTTT. It is translated as CASSQQAQGSAFF.

This clonotype was counted many times. The V gene is TRBV3-1, the J gene TRBJ2-7; D may be TRBD1 (6 bases). The length of the CDR3 is 17 residues. Germline V gene sequence: CDR1 LGHDT, CDR2 YNNKEL (reference sequence). The germline V and J ends were trimmed by 4 bases and 2 bases, with 21 bases remaining between them. CDR3 in DNA: TGTGCCAGCAGCCGCAGAGGCCTCGGGACACAGGCCTACGAGCAGTACTTC. It yields the protein CASSRRGLGTQAYEQYF.

This clonotype was seen many times. This sequence joins TRBV6-5 and TRBJ2-7; 10 bases align to TRBD1. Unmatched junction bases numbered 5, after V lost 0 bases and J lost 6 bases. CDR3 length: 15 residues. Germline V gene sequence: CDR1 MNHEY, CDR2 SVGAGI. The CDR3: CASSYSTGTGVEQYF. The CDR3 bases are TGTGCCAGCAGTTACTCTACCGGGACAGGGGTCGAGCAGTACTTC.

The V call is TRBV7-2, the J call TRBJ1-5; the D gene is possibly TRBD1 (5 bases). There are 15 residues in the CDR3. CDR1 SGHTA and CDR2 FQGNSA come from the germline V gene. Trimming removed 2 bases at V and 6 bases at J, with 14 bases between. The CDR3 sequence: CASSLSGAGFQPQHF. Here the CDR3 DNA reads TGTGCCAGCAGCTTATCCGGCGCAGGGTTTCAGCCCCAGCATTTT.

CDR3 loop: CASSLVGAPTGELFF. CDR3 DNA sequence: TGTGCCAGCAGCCTGGTAGGGGCGCCCACCGGGGAGCTGTTTTTT. This sequence joins TRBV7-2 and TRBJ2-2; D may be TRBD1 (5 bases). The CDR3 has 15 residues. V was clipped by 5 bases and J by 4 bases, with 14 bases between them. In germline, CDR1 is SGHTA, CDR2 FQGNSA.

This clonotype was seen a handful of times. The rearrangement links TRBV4-3 to TRBJ1-2; D perhaps matches TRBD1 (5 bases). CDR3 length: 17 amino acids. Germline V CDR1 and CDR2: LGHNA, YSLEER. V shed 1 base and J shed 2 bases, with 17 bases lying between them. This CDR3 is CASSQVLRGRSNYGYTF. CDR3 sequence (DNA): TGCGCCAGCAGCCAAGTCCTAAGGGGCCGATCAAACTATGGCTACACCTTC.

This clonotype was seen many times. V gene TRBV6-4 combines with J gene TRBJ2-2; 7 bases agree with TRBD2. The CDR3 is 14 residues long. V lost 2 bases, J lost 5 bases, and 2 bases stayed unmatched. The germline CDR1 and CDR2 sequences are MRHNA and SNTAGT. The CDR3 DNA sequence: TGTGCCAGCAGTGACGGGAGGGATACCGGGGAGCTGTTTTTT. It is translated as CASSDGRDTGELFF.

In its sample, this clonotype was seen a few times. V gene TRBV7-8 combines with J gene TRBJ2-1; no clear D. Trimming took 5 bases from V and 3 from J, leaving 8 bases between them. Germline lookup yields CDR1 SGHVS and CDR2 FQNEAQ. This CDR3 has 13 residues. CDR3 sequence reads: CASSLNVYNEQFF. The CDR3 region has the DNA TGTGCCAGCAGCCTAAACGTCTACAATGAGCAGTTCTTC.

The chain has TRBV7-2 and TRBJ1-3, with 8 nucleotides matching TRBD1. CDR3 length: 16 amino acids. The J segment lost 6 bases and the V segment lost 1 base, leaving 8 bases of the junction unmatched. Per germline, CDR1 SGHTA and CDR2 FQGNSA. The CDR3, as DNA: TGTGCCAGCAGCTTAGGGGCAGGGGGCGTGTTAAACACCATATATTTT. Translated: CASSLGAGGVLNTIYF.

This clonotype was picked up many times. The gene calls are TRBV7-8 and TRBJ2-3; 12 bases line up with TRBD2. CDR3 length equals 16 residues. Trimming removed 4 bases from V and 4 bases from J; junction bases left unmatched: 6. The V gene's germline CDR1 is SGHVS and CDR2 FQNEAQ. This chain's CDR3 is CASSSRLAGDPDTQYF. CDR3 bases: TGTGCCAGCAGCTCTCGACTAGCGGGGGATCCAGATACGCAGTATTTT.

This clonotype was counted between two and nine times. This chain connects TRBV5-5 to TRBJ2-2; 11 bases match TRBD2. This CDR3 is 19 amino acids long. CDR1 and CDR2 from the germline V gene are SGHKS and YYEKEE (reference sequence). Trimming removed 0 bases from V and 0 bases from J; junction bases left unmatched: 7. The CDR3 sequence is CASSLARLAGRANTGELFF. CDR3 DNA sequence: TGTGCCAGCAGCTTGGCCAGACTAGCGGGGCGCGCGAACACCGGGGAGCTGTTTTTT.

This clonotype came up a few times. This chain joins TRBV7-9 and TRBJ2-2; the match to TRBD1 covers 7 bases. The CDR3 totals 14 residues. CDR1 is SEHNR, CDR2 FQNEAQ, per germline (reference sequence). J lost 4 bases, V lost 4 bases, and 3 bases had no gene match. The CDR3 protein is CASSSGQFTGELFF. CDR3 nucleotide sequence: TGTGCCAGCAGCTCGGGACAGTTCACCGGGGAGCTGTTTTTT.